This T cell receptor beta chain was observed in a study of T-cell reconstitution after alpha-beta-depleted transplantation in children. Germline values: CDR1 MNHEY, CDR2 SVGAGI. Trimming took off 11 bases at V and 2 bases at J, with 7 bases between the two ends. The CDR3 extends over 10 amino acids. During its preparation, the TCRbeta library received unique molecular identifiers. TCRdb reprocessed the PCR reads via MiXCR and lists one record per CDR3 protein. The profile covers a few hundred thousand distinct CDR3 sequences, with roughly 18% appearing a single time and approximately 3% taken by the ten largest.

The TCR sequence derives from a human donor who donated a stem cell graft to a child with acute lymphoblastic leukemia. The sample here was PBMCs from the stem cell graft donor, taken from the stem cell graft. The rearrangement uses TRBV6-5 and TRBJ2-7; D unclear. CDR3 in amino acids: CAAGPYEQYF. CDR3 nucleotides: TGTGCCGCCGGCCCCTACGAGCAGTACTTC.